This section outlines one TCR beta chain sequence together with its context. These data belong to a study of radiation and T cells in renal cell carcinoma. Sample time point: blood 4 weeks post-SBRT, at nephrectomy. The sample's treatment: 15 Gy SBRT to primary tumor, nephrectomy 4 weeks later. Nephrectomy followed 15 Gy stereotactic body radiation by 4 weeks. Clones were read by immunoSEQ multiplex PCR, and TCRdb kept only the in-frame ones, dropping some. The sample includes around 77,000 clones, 75% to 90% of them seen just once. Trimming stripped 0 bases from V and 9 bases from J, with 6 bases between. The germline V gene encodes CDR1 LGHNA and CDR2 YSLEER. The CDR3 is made up of 13 amino acids.

This material consisted of blood, taken from a patient whose treatment included radiotherapy and nephrectomy. This rearrangement joins TRBV4-3 to TRBJ1-6, with unresolved D. This clonotype was sampled from a woman aged 60-75 years with renal cell carcinoma. As DNA, the CDR3 is TGCGCCAGCAGCCAAGATTCTACTTCACCCCTCCACTTT. It encodes CASSQDSTSPLHF.